This section outlines one T cell receptor beta chain sequence together with its context. Its antigen is as yet unknown. Trimming took off 6 bases at V and 2 bases at J, with 13 bases between the two ends. Germline loops: CDR1 SGHTA, CDR2 FQGNSA. This CDR3 comprises 15 residues. Of the isolated RNA, all was reverse transcribed, and so the sequenced material was expressed TCRB transcripts. Some clones are missing from TCRdb's copy, which holds only in-frame ones; the method was immunoSEQ multiplex PCR. Of about 650,000 clones in the sample, around 12% were seen once. The sample originates from a study of beta chain features in type 1 diabetes. Findings of the study overall: Among patients, naive, central memory and Treg TCRB repertoires appeared more similar than among healthy donors. Individuals with type 1 diabetes displayed fewer insertions and more deletions at VDJ junctions. The study found moderately but significantly shorter TCRB CDR3s in all four CD4+ subsets of Type 1 diabetes patients.

By way of CD45RO/CCR7/CD25/CD127/CD95/CD27, the CD4+ regulatory, stem cell-like memory, central memory and naive cells were sorted. The receptor was derived from a man under 40 with type 1 diabetes. The source material was naive CD4+ T cells from blood. The genes are TRBV7-2 and TRBJ1-4, with D tentatively TRBD1 (6 bases). CDR3 in amino acids: CASSRPGATNEKLFF. The CDR3 nucleotides are TGTGCCAGCAGTCGGCCGGGGGCGACTAATGAAAAACTGTTTTTT. The entire variable domain, with the rest obtained from reference TRBV7-2 and TRBJ1-4, is as follows: GAGVSQSPSNKVTEKGKDVELRCDPISGHTALYWYRQSLGQGLEFLIYFQGNSAPDKSGLPSDRFSAERTGGSVSTLTIQRTQQEDSAVYLCASSRPGATNEKLFFGSGTQLSVL.